Listed below are T cell receptor beta chains from one sample, sequenced in a study of blood T cell repertoires in COVID-19. TCRdb keeps only in-frame clones here, not all; method: immunoSEQ multiplex PCR. The table lists 40,000 to 50,000 clones, 88% of them singletons. The sequenced material came from peripheral blood. The receptor set was obtained from a man aged 45-65 years with active COVID-19. The CDR3 runs from the conserved cysteine through the conserved F or W. Fields, in order: clone size, D gene, V gene, J gene, CDR3 DNA, CDR3 protein. D genes are given only for firm matches. A clone size is listed for some rows: how often the clone was seen (once, few, many), or a class if it is expanded.

clone size: .
D gene: .
V gene: TRBV4-2
J gene: TRBJ1-3
CDR3 DNA: TGTGCCAGCAGCAGCGCCGCGGGCTCTGGAAACACCATATATTTT
CDR3 protein: CASSSAAGSGNTIYF

clone size: .
D gene: .
V gene: TRBV5-4
J gene: TRBJ2-1
CDR3 DNA: TGTGCCAGCAGCCCCGGCGGAACCAATGAGCAGTTCTTC
CDR3 protein: CASSPGGTNEQFF

clone size: .
D gene: TRBD1
V gene: TRBV27
J gene: TRBJ2-1
CDR3 DNA: TGTGCCAGCAGTTCTCGTGGGGGACAGGGCCACAATGAGCAGTTCTTC
CDR3 protein: CASSSRGGQGHNEQFF

clone size: .
D gene: .
V gene: TRBV2
J gene: TRBJ1-1
CDR3 DNA: TGTGCCAGCAGTGAACATCGTCCTGCGGGAAACACTGAAGCTTTCTTT
CDR3 protein: CASSEHRPAGNTEAFF

clone size: .
D gene: .
V gene: TRBV6-4
J gene: TRBJ2-2
CDR3 DNA: TGTGCCAGCAGTGAGGAGGGTCTGGCCACCGGGGAGCTGTTTTTT
CDR3 protein: CASSEEGLATGELFF

clone size: .
D gene: TRBD2
V gene: TRBV28
J gene: TRBJ2-7
CDR3 DNA: TGTGCCAGCAGTTTAGGCGGGAGGGCGAGGGGGCAGTACTTC
CDR3 protein: CASSLGGRARGQYF

clone size: .
D gene: .
V gene: TRBV23-1
J gene: TRBJ2-7
CDR3 DNA: TGCGCCAGCAGTCAATTGGGGAGGACGCCTACCTACGAGCAGTACTTC
CDR3 protein: CASSQLGRTPTYEQYF

clone size: .
D gene: .
V gene: TRBV19
J gene: TRBJ2-1
CDR3 DNA: TGTGCCACCAAGACACCTTTTTTTTACAATGAGCAGTTCTTC
CDR3 protein: CATKTPFFYNEQFF

clone size: once
D gene: TRBD1
V gene: TRBV5-1
J gene: TRBJ1-2
CDR3 DNA: TGCGCCAGCAGCCTGGACAGGCGCGGCTACACCTTC
CDR3 protein: CASSLDRRGYTF

clone size: .
D gene: .
V gene: TRBV18
J gene: TRBJ2-2
CDR3 DNA: TGTGCCAGCTCACTTGACAAGAGCGGCACCGGGGAGCTGTTTTTT
CDR3 protein: CASSLDKSGTGELFF

clone size: few
D gene: TRBD1
V gene: TRBV5-1
J gene: TRBJ1-2
CDR3 DNA: TGCGCCAGCAGCCCAAAAGACAGGGCCCTTAACTATGGCTACACCTTC
CDR3 protein: CASSPKDRALNYGYTF

clone size: .
D gene: .
V gene: TRBV28
J gene: TRBJ2-7
CDR3 DNA: TGTGCCAGCAGTTTATCGAGGCTCGAGCAGTACTTC
CDR3 protein: CASSLSRLEQYF

clone size: .
D gene: TRBD2
V gene: TRBV18
J gene: TRBJ2-2
CDR3 DNA: TGTGCCAGCTCAGCGACTAGCGGGGAGGAGACCGGGGAGCTGTTTTTT
CDR3 protein: CASSATSGEETGELFF

clone size: .
D gene: .
V gene: TRBV3-1/TRBV3-2
J gene: TRBJ2-4
CDR3 DNA: TGTGCCAGCAGCCGGGGCCTGTTAAACATTCAGTACTTC
CDR3 protein: CASSRGLLNIQYF

clone size: .
D gene: TRBD2
V gene: TRBV5-1
J gene: TRBJ2-2
CDR3 DNA: TGCGCCAGCAGTAACGGACTAGCGGCCACCGGGGAGCTGTTTTTT
CDR3 protein: CASSNGLAATGELFF

clone size: .
D gene: TRBD2
V gene: TRBV5-1
J gene: TRBJ2-5
CDR3 DNA: TGCGCCAGCAGCCGAGGCGACGGCGGGGGGGCCCAAGAGACCCAGTACTTC
CDR3 protein: CASSRGDGGGAQETQYF

clone size: .
D gene: TRBD1
V gene: TRBV7-2
J gene: TRBJ2-7
CDR3 DNA: TGTGCCAGCAGCCAAGGGACAGGGGGTTCCTACGAGCAGTACTTC
CDR3 protein: CASSQGTGGSYEQYF

clone size: .
D gene: TRBD2
V gene: TRBV14
J gene: TRBJ2-3
CDR3 DNA: TGTGCCAGCAGCCTTAGGACTAGCGGGGGACTGGATACGCAGTATTTT
CDR3 protein: CASSLRTSGGLDTQYF

clone size: .
D gene: .
V gene: TRBV5-1
J gene: TRBJ1-1
CDR3 DNA: TGCGCCAGCAGTGGGAGGGGGGAGGCTTTCTTT
CDR3 protein: CASSGRGEAFF

clone size: .
D gene: TRBD1
V gene: TRBV2
J gene: TRBJ2-5
CDR3 DNA: TGTGCCAGCAAAAGGACAGGGCAAGAGACCCAGTACTTC
CDR3 protein: CASKRTGQETQYF

clone size: .
D gene: .
V gene: TRBV7-9
J gene: TRBJ2-5
CDR3 DNA: TGTGCCAGCACCCGGGAAGGGGAGACCCAGTACTTC
CDR3 protein: CASTREGETQYF

clone size: .
D gene: .
V gene: TRBV21-1
J gene: TRBJ2-1
CDR3 DNA: TGTGCCAGCAGCAAAGCTGGACAGGGGGCGTGCGAGCAGTTCTTC
CDR3 protein: CASSKAGQGACEQFF

clone size: .
D gene: TRBD2
V gene: TRBV6-5
J gene: TRBJ2-5
CDR3 DNA: TGTGCCAGCAGCCTGACTAGCGGGGCGCAAGAGACCCAGTACTTC
CDR3 protein: CASSLTSGAQETQYF

clone size: once
D gene: .
V gene: TRBV6-6
J gene: TRBJ1-1
CDR3 DNA: TGTGCCAGCAGCCCCGGGGGCACTGAAGCTTTCTTT
CDR3 protein: CASSPGGTEAFF

clone size: once
D gene: .
V gene: TRBV7-2
J gene: TRBJ1-5
CDR3 DNA: TGTGCCAGCAGTTCGACAGGACAGTCCAATCAGCCCCAGCATTTT
CDR3 protein: CASSSTGQSNQPQHF

clone size: .
D gene: TRBD1
V gene: TRBV6-5
J gene: TRBJ1-2
CDR3 DNA: TGTGCCAGCAGTTCGGGGACAGGGAACTATGGCTACACCTTC
CDR3 protein: CASSSGTGNYGYTF

clone size: .
D gene: TRBD1
V gene: TRBV7-8
J gene: TRBJ1-5
CDR3 DNA: TGTGCCAGCAGCTGGGGGGGACAGGGGAGCAATCAGCCCCAGCATTTT
CDR3 protein: CASSWGGQGSNQPQHF

clone size: .
D gene: TRBD1
V gene: TRBV4-1
J gene: TRBJ1-4
CDR3 DNA: TGCGCCAGCAGCCCAAGGGGGACAGTCCAGGGTGAAAAACTGTTTTTT
CDR3 protein: CASSPRGTVQGEKLFF

clone size: .
D gene: TRBD2
V gene: TRBV4-1
J gene: TRBJ2-2
CDR3 DNA: TGCGCCAGCAGCCAAGATTGGCGGACTAGCGGGAGTGGCGGGGAGCTGTTTTTT
CDR3 protein: CASSQDWRTSGSGGELFF

clone size: .
D gene: .
V gene: TRBV24-1
J gene: TRBJ2-1
CDR3 DNA: TGTGCCACCAGTGATCTGTACAATGAGCAGTTCTTC
CDR3 protein: CATSDLYNEQFF

clone size: .
D gene: .
V gene: TRBV2
J gene: TRBJ2-7
CDR3 DNA: TGTGCCAGCAGTGCGTCCCGTTACGAGCAGTACTTC
CDR3 protein: CASSASRYEQYF

clone size: .
D gene: .
V gene: TRBV6-2/TRBV6-3
J gene: TRBJ2-7
CDR3 DNA: TGTGCCAGCAGTTACCCGACGGGGACCTACGAGCAGTACTTC
CDR3 protein: CASSYPTGTYEQYF

clone size: .
D gene: .
V gene: TRBV30
J gene: TRBJ2-5
CDR3 DNA: TGTGCCTGGAGTTACAATCAAGAGACCCAGTACTTC
CDR3 protein: CAWSYNQETQYF

clone size: .
D gene: TRBD1
V gene: TRBV7-8
J gene: TRBJ1-2
CDR3 DNA: TGTGCCAGCAGCTTAGGGAACCAGGGGGCGCATAATCGCTACACCTTC
CDR3 protein: CASSLGNQGAHNRYTF

clone size: .
D gene: .
V gene: TRBV15
J gene: TRBJ1-3
CDR3 DNA: TGTGCCACCAGCAGAGATTTGCAGGTTGCAAGCTCTGGAAACACCATATATTTT
CDR3 protein: CATSRDLQVASSGNTIYF

clone size: .
D gene: TRBD1
V gene: TRBV28
J gene: TRBJ1-2
CDR3 DNA: TGTGCCAGCAGTCAACGGGACAGGGGCCGCTATGGCTACACCTTC
CDR3 protein: CASSQRDRGRYGYTF

clone size: .
D gene: TRBD2
V gene: TRBV7-2
J gene: TRBJ2-5
CDR3 DNA: TGTGCCAGCAGCCCAGTACGGGTAGCGGGACGGCAAGAGACCCAGTACTTC
CDR3 protein: CASSPVRVAGRQETQYF

clone size: .
D gene: .
V gene: TRBV6-5
J gene: TRBJ2-3
CDR3 DNA: TGTGCCAGCAGTCCCCGGACAGGCACAGATACGCAGTATTTT
CDR3 protein: CASSPRTGTDTQYF

clone size: .
D gene: .
V gene: TRBV7-2
J gene: TRBJ1-5
CDR3 DNA: TGTGCCAGCAGCTTAGCGCCGGGGGTTAGCAATCAGCCCCAGCATTTT
CDR3 protein: CASSLAPGVSNQPQHF

clone size: .
D gene: TRBD1
V gene: TRBV18
J gene: TRBJ1-4
CDR3 DNA: TGTGCCAGCTCATGGACAGGATCTAATGAAAAACTGTTTTTT
CDR3 protein: CASSWTGSNEKLFF

clone size: .
D gene: TRBD1
V gene: TRBV9
J gene: TRBJ1-6
CDR3 DNA: TGTGCCAGCAGCCCGGGACAGGGCTCCTATAATTCACCCCTCCACTTT
CDR3 protein: CASSPGQGSYNSPLHF

clone size: .
D gene: .
V gene: TRBV19
J gene: TRBJ1-2
CDR3 DNA: TGTGCCACCAGAAATGGCCAGAGGTCCGAGACAGATTATGGCTACACCTTC
CDR3 protein: CATRNGQRSETDYGYTF

clone size: .
D gene: TRBD1
V gene: TRBV5-5
J gene: TRBJ2-7
CDR3 DNA: TGTGCCAGCAGCGGATCCTTAGGGACAGGGGCCTACGAGCAGTACTTC
CDR3 protein: CASSGSLGTGAYEQYF

clone size: .
D gene: TRBD2
V gene: TRBV24-1
J gene: TRBJ2-1
CDR3 DNA: TGTGCCACCAGTGGGACTAGCGGGAGGGCCAGGAATGAGCAGTTCTTC
CDR3 protein: CATSGTSGRARNEQFF

clone size: .
D gene: .
V gene: TRBV10-1
J gene: TRBJ1-1
CDR3 DNA: TGCGCCAGCAGTGAGTCGGAGGGGAACAAAGCTTTCTTT
CDR3 protein: CASSESEGNKAFF